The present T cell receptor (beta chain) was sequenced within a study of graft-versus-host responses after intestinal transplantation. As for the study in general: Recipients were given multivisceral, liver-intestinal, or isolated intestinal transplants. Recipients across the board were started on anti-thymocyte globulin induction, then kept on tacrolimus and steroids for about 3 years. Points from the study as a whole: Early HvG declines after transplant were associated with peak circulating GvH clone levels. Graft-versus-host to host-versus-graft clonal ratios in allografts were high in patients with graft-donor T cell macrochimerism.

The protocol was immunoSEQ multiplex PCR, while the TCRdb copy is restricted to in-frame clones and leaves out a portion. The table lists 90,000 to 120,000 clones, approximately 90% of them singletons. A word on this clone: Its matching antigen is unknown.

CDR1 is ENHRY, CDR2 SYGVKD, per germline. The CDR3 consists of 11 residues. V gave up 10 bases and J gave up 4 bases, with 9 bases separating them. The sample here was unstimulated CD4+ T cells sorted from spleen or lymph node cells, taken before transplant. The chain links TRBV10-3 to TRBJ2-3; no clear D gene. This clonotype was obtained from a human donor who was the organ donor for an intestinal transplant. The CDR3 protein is CATTNSDTQYF. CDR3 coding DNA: TGTGCCACCACCAATTCAGATACGCAGTATTTT.